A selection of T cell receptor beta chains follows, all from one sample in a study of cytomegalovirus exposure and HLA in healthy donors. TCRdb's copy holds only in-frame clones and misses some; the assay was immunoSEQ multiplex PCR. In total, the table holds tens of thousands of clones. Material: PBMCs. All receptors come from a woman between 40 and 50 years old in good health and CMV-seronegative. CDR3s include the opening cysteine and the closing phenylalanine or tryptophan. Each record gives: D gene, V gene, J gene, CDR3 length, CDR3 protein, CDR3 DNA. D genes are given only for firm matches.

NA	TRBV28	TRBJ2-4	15	CASSPQDIAKNIQYF	TGTGCCAGCAGTCCCCAGGACATAGCCAAAAACATTCAGTACTTC
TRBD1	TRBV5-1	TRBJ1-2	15	CASSFETGTGYGYTF	TGCGCCAGCAGCTTTGAAACCGGGACAGGGTATGGCTACACCTTC
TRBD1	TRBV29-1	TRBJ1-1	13	CSVVGTGFAEAFF	TGCAGCGTTGTTGGGACAGGGTTTGCTGAAGCTTTCTTT
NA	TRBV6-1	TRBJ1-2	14	CASSDWRPLSGYTF	TGTGCCAGCAGTGATTGGAGGCCCCTTAGTGGCTACACCTTC
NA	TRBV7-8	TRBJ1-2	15	CASSLAGGGGYGYTF	TGTGCCAGCAGCTTAGCGGGCGGGGGTGGCTATGGCTACACCTTC
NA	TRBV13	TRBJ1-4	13	CASSLATNEKLFF	TGTGCCAGCAGCCTTGCAACTAATGAAAAACTGTTTTTT
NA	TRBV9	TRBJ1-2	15	CASSGRGAANYGYTF	TGTGCCAGCAGCGGGAGGGGAGCAGCTAACTATGGCTACACCTTC
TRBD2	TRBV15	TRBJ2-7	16	CATSTRAGTSGYEQYF	TGTGCCACCAGCACGAGGGCCGGGACTAGCGGGTACGAGCAGTACTTC
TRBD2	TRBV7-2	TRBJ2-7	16	CASSIRTSGSRYEQYF	TGTGCCAGCAGCATAAGGACTAGCGGGAGCCGATACGAGCAGTACTTC
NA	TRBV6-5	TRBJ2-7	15	CASSARQDASYEQYF	TGTGCCAGCAGTGCCCGACAGGACGCCTCCTACGAGCAGTACTTC
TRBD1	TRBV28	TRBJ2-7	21	CASSLPKRQGALVFRSYEQYF	TGTGCCAGCAGTTTGCCCAAACGACAGGGGGCTCTTGTATTCAGGTCCTACGAGCAGTACTTC
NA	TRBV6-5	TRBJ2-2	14	CASSSPGDTGELFF	TGTGCCAGCAGTTCCCCGGGGGACACCGGGGAGCTGTTTTTT
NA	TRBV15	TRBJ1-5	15	CATSRGADSNQPQHF	TGTGCCACCAGCAGGGGGGCCGATAGCAATCAGCCCCAGCATTTT
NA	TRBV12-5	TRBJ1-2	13	CASGYSPLGGYTF	TGTGCTAGTGGTTACTCCCCCCTCGGGGGCTACACCTTC
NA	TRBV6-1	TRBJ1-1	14	CASTSGQTNTEAFF	TGTGCCAGCACTTCCGGACAGACGAACACTGAAGCTTTCTTT
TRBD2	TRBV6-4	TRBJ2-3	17	CASSASGRASSPDTQYF	TGTGCCAGCAGTGCTAGCGGGAGGGCCAGTAGTCCAGATACGCAGTATTTT
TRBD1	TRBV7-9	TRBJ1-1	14	CASSLAQGGTEAFF	TGTGCCAGCAGCTTAGCCCAGGGGGGCACTGAAGCTTTCTTT
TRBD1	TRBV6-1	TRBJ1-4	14	CASSGRGRDEKLFF	TGTGCCAGCAGTGGCAGGGGGCGAGATGAAAAACTGTTTTTT
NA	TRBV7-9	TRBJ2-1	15	CASSPQGGSYNEQFF	TGTGCCAGCAGCCCGCAGGGCGGTTCCTACAATGAGCAGTTCTTC
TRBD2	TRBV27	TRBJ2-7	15	CASSLIAGGGYEQYF	TGTGCCAGCAGTTTAATAGCGGGAGGGGGCTACGAGCAGTACTTC
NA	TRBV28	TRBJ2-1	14	CASSLGSKYNEQFF	TGTGCCAGCAGTTTGGGCTCCAAATACAATGAGCAGTTCTTC
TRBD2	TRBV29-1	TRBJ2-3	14	CSVKGLTSTDTQYF	TGCAGCGTGAAGGGACTAACTAGCACAGATACGCAGTATTTT
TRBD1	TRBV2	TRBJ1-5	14	CASSETGGFQPQHF	TGTGCCAGCAGTGAAACAGGGGGCTTTCAGCCCCAGCATTTT
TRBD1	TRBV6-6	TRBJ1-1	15	CASTHGQGARTEAFF	TGTGCCAGCACCCATGGACAGGGGGCGCGTACTGAAGCTTTCTTT